What follows are 25 T cell receptor beta chains derived from one specimen sequenced in a study of blood T cell repertoires in COVID-19. TCRdb's copy holds only in-frame clones and misses some; the assay was immunoSEQ multiplex PCR. The sample lists under 300,000 clones; approximately 84% were seen once. Sequencing used peripheral blood. These receptors were obtained from a human donor with COVID-19, enrolled during active disease. The donor label of this sample is uncertain.

The count of this clone is one. This sequence joins TRBV3-1 (or the pseudogene TRBV3-2) and TRBJ2-3; 10 bases are shared with TRBD2. CDR1 LGHDT and CDR2 YNNKEL come from the germline V gene (reference sequence). This CDR3 spans 17 amino acids. The junction had 10 bases not matched to a gene; V was cut back by 7 bases and J by 0 bases. As DNA, the CDR3 is TGTGCCAGCAACCCGACTAGCGGGTACCCTAGCACAGATACGCAGTATTTT. This gives the protein CASNPTSGYPSTDTQYF.

This chain joins TRBV5-5 and TRBJ1-3; no definite D call. This CDR3 region has 12 residues. Germline V CDR1 and CDR2: SGHKS, YYEKEE (reference sequence). V was clipped by 4 bases and J by 4 bases, with 6 bases between them. The CDR3 DNA is TGTGCCAGCAGCCAGGAAGGAAACACCATATATTTT. As protein: CASSQEGNTIYF.

The rearrangement uses TRBV7-9 and TRBJ2-7; tentatively, D is TRBD1 (5 bases). V lost 3 bases to trimming and J lost 5 bases, with 14 bases between them. CDR1 and CDR2 from the germline V gene are SEHNR and FQNEAQ (reference sequence). The CDR3 sequence is 14 residues long. Here the CDR3 reads CASSFGQGNHEQYF. The CDR3 DNA is TGTGCCAGCAGCTTTGGCCAGGGTAACCACGAGCAGTACTTC.

A few counts support this clone. Other DNA sequences in this specimen translate into the identical CDR3. V usage is TRBV5-1 and J usage is TRBJ1-2; a possible D gene is TRBD1 (5 bases). This CDR3 has 14 amino acids. Trimming removed 0 bases from V and 2 bases from J, with 8 bases in between. From germline, CDR1 is SGHRS and CDR2 YFSETQ. This CDR3 reads CASSLGQGNYGYTF. In nucleotides, the CDR3 is TGCGCCAGCAGCTTGGGGCAGGGCAACTATGGCTACACCTTC.

This clone was counted a few times. The rearrangement links TRBV28 to TRBJ2-3; 8 bases agree with TRBD1. The CDR3 spans 15 residues. Germline trimming cut 2 bases from V and 4 bases from J; bases unmatched to any gene: 5. Germline V CDR1 and CDR2: MDHEN, SYDVKM. CDR3 sequence (DNA): TGTGCCAGCAGTTTAGCCAGGGGGCATCCAGATACGCAGTATTTT. Translated: CASSLARGHPDTQYF.

The V call is TRBV7-6, the J call TRBJ1-2, with a possible D match to TRBD1 (5 bases). Trimming left V 5 bases short and J 6 bases short, with 22 bases between. The CDR3 sequence is 16 residues long. Looked up from germline, CDR1 is SGHVS and CDR2 is FNYEAQ. CDR3 bases: TGTGCCAGCAGCCTAAGTGGAGGGGTCTTAGTGGATGGCTACACCTTC. Encoded protein: CASSLSGGVLVDGYTF.

The V gene is TRBV18, the J gene TRBJ2-1, with 7 bases matching TRBD1. The CDR3 loop spans 13 amino acids. With 6 bases clipped from V and 9 bases from J, the junction kept 8 bases outside the gene matches. Germline V lookup: CDR1 KGHSH, CDR2 LQKENI. The CDR3 nucleotides read TGTGCCAGCTCCCCAGACAGGGACGGTGAGCAGTTCTTC. The encoded protein is CASSPDRDGEQFF.

This clone was seen a handful of times. CDR3 protein: CASSPGQGASYEQYF. In DNA, the CDR3 is TGCGCCAGCAGCCCTGGACAGGGGGCTTCCTACGAGCAGTACTTC. V and J are TRBV4-1 and TRBJ2-7; 11 positions match TRBD1. This CDR3 has 15 residues. With 4 bases clipped from V and 1 base from J, the junction kept 3 bases outside the gene matches. Germline values: CDR1 MGHRA, CDR2 YSYEKL.

The chain's CDR3 is CASSPRAGLEDTQYF. Here the CDR3 DNA reads TGTGCCAGCTCACCAAGGGCGGGCCTGGAAGATACGCAGTATTTT. The rearrangement uses TRBV18 and TRBJ2-3; D perhaps matches TRBD2 (5 bases). The CDR3 runs to 15 residues. CDR1 and CDR2 (germline): KGHSH, LQKENI. V was pared by 2 bases and J by 5 bases, with 14 bases between.

This clone occurred once. V gene TRBV28 combines with J gene TRBJ2-2, with 12 bases identical to TRBD1. The J segment lost 6 bases and the V segment lost 6 bases, leaving 8 bases of the junction unmatched. The length of the CDR3 is 16 residues. Looked up from germline, CDR1 is MDHEN and CDR2 is SYDVKM. The CDR3 DNA reads as TGTGCCAGCAGCTCTACCGGGACAGGGGGCTCCGGGGAGCTGTTTTTT. It codes for CASSSTGTGGSGELFF.

The chain has TRBV29-1 and TRBJ2-3, with 9 bases lining up with TRBD1. Germline V gives CDR1 SQVTM, CDR2 ANQGSEA. The trim removed 3 bases at V and 2 bases at J, leaving 12 bases unmatched. The CDR3 length is 17 residues. The CDR3 DNA reads as TGCAGCGTTGAGTCACAGGGGGCGGCGGGAGTCACAGATACGCAGTATTTT. This translates into CSVESQGAAGVTDTQYF.

This chain links TRBV5-4 with TRBJ2-5; 11 bases are shared with TRBD2. The CDR3 has 17 amino acids. Germline-derived CDR1 and CDR2 are SGHNT and YYREEE (reference sequence). V shed 1 base, J shed 4 bases, and the junction held 9 bases outside the gene matches. The CDR3 loop is CASSLIAGGPPRETQYF. CDR3 nucleotides: TGTGCCAGCAGCTTGATAGCGGGAGGGCCTCCCCGAGAGACCCAGTACTTC.

The chain combines TRBV28 with TRBJ1-1; 11 bases are shared with TRBD1. Per the germline V gene, CDR1 is MDHEN and CDR2 is SYDVKM. J gave up 5 bases and V 7 bases, and 6 bases lay outside the gene matches. This CDR3 has 14 residues. This CDR3 is CASITGTGGTEAFF. CDR3 nucleotides: TGTGCCAGCATAACCGGGACAGGGGGGACTGAAGCTTTCTTT.

This clone has a single count. The V call is TRBV11-3, the J call TRBJ2-1, with a weak D call TRBD1 (6 bases). V dropped 5 bases and J dropped 0 bases, with 11 bases sitting between them. Per germline, CDR1 SGHNT and CDR2 YENEEA. The CDR3 extends over 15 amino acids. CDR3 sequence: CASSPGTPSYNEQFF. The CDR3 region has the DNA TGTGCCAGCAGCCCAGGGACACCCTCCTACAATGAGCAGTTCTTC.

The J gene is TRBJ2-2, the V gene TRBV19, with TRBD2 matching 7 bases. Germline assignment: CDR1 LNHDA and CDR2 SQIVND (reference sequence). CDR3 length equals 15 residues. V was pared by 9 bases and J by 4 bases, with 11 bases of the junction left unmatched. The CDR3 nucleotides read TGTGCCAGCGGTACGGGGGGACTTCCCACCGGGGAGCTGTTTTTT. Amino acid sequence: CASGTGGLPTGELFF.

V and J are TRBV10-3 and TRBJ1-1, with D tentatively TRBD1 (6 bases). Germline CDR1 reads ENHRY; CDR2 reads SYGVKD. V gave up 3 bases and J gave up 3 bases, with 14 bases separating them. The CDR3 has 15 residues. The CDR3 is CAISDPGTIHTEAFF. The CDR3, as DNA: TGTGCCATCAGTGACCCCGGGACAATCCACACTGAAGCTTTCTTT.

V gene TRBV30 combines with J gene TRBJ1-1, with TRBD1 matching over 7 bases. The V and J ends lost 1 base and 0 bases, in that order; junction bases with no gene match: 2. The CDR3 loop spans 14 amino acids. CDR1 and CDR2 from the germline V gene are GTSNPN and SVGIG (reference sequence). CDR3 nucleotide sequence: TGTGCCTGGAGTGCTGGACAGGTGAACACTGAAGCTTTCTTT. Translating gives CAWSAGQVNTEAFF.

This chain joins TRBV27 and TRBJ1-2; D unresolved. Deletions cut 6 bases from V and 2 bases from J, with 10 bases between. Per the germline V gene, CDR1 is MNHEY and CDR2 is SMNVEV (reference sequence). The CDR3 runs 13 residues. DNA for the CDR3: TGTGCCAGCAGGCTTTCGGGGAACTATGGCTACACCTTC. Translated, it gives CASRLSGNYGYTF.

The J gene is TRBJ1-4, the V gene TRBV18; tentatively, D is TRBD1 (6 bases). CDR3 length equals 15 residues. The germline V gene has CDR1 KGHSH and CDR2 LQKENI. V lost 8 bases and J 6 bases, leaving 19 bases between the germline ends. CDR3 sequence (DNA): TGTGCCAGCACCGGACCCACAGCAGGGGATGAAAAACTGTTTTTT. This gives the protein CASTGPTAGDEKLFF.

This chain uses TRBV11-3 with TRBJ2-7, with TRBD2 matching over 11 bases. Losses at the gene ends were 4 bases for V and 6 bases for J; bases not matched to a gene: 8. The CDR3 has 15 amino acids. The V gene's germline CDR1 is SGHNT and CDR2 YENEEA. The CDR3 sequence is CASSSTSGTPSEQYF. For the CDR3, the DNA is TGTGCCAGCAGCTCGACTAGCGGGACCCCCAGCGAGCAGTACTTC. Together with reference TRBV11-3 and TRBJ2-7, the CDR3 gives the full variable domain: EAGVVQSPRYKIIEKKQPVAFWCNPISGHNTLYWYLQNLGQGPELLIRYENEEAVDDSQLPKDRFSAERLKGVDSTLKIQPAELGDSAVYLCASSSTSGTPSEQYFGPGTRLTVT.

The CDR3: CASRGDNTYEQYF. In DNA form, the CDR3 reads TGCGCCAGCAGAGGGGACAACACCTACGAGCAGTACTTC. The chain recombines TRBV5-1 with TRBJ2-7; D is possibly TRBD1 (6 bases). From germline, CDR1 is SGHRS and CDR2 YFSETQ. The CDR3 runs 13 residues. V lost 5 bases and J lost 2, with 11 bases in between.

The rearrangement uses TRBV3-1 (or the pseudogene TRBV3-2) and TRBJ2-2; D gene unclear. Germline lookup yields CDR1 LGHDT and CDR2 YNNKEL (reference sequence). This CDR3 is built from 15 residues. The ends were cut back, 1 base at V and 0 bases at J, with 6 bases in the middle. CDR3: CASSQAHTNTGELFF. CDR3 in DNA: TGTGCCAGCAGCCAAGCCCACACGAACACCGGGGAGCTGTTTTTT.

This chain joins TRBV15 and TRBJ2-7; TRBD1 agrees at 9 bases. Germline V lookup: CDR1 LNHNV, CDR2 YYDKDF (reference sequence). CDR3 length: 13 residues. V was clipped by 5 bases and J by 9 bases; unmatched bases: 8. The CDR3 DNA reads as TGTGCCACCAGCCTCGGACAGGGGAAAGTGCAGTACTTC. Its translation is CATSLGQGKVQYF.

The chain carries TRBV7-3 and TRBJ2-2, with 14 bases matching TRBD2. The CDR3 loop spans 16 amino acids. Germline V lookup: CDR1 SGHTA, CDR2 FQGTGA. V was clipped by 4 bases and J by 8 bases; unmatched bases: 6. DNA for the CDR3: TGTGCCAGCAGCTCCACCGGGACTAGCGGGAGTGGGGAGCTGTTTTTT. Encoded protein: CASSSTGTSGSGELFF. Filled out from reference TRBV7-3 and TRBJ2-2, the complete variable domain reads GAGVSQTPSNKVTEKGKYVELRCDPISGHTALYWYRQSLGQGPEFLIYFQGTGAADDSGLPNDRFFAVRPEGSVSTLKIQRTERGDSAVYLCASSSTGTSGSGELFFGEGSRLTVL.

The chain links TRBV3-1 (or the pseudogene TRBV3-2) to TRBJ1-3; D is perhaps TRBD1 (5 bases). This CDR3 contains 14 residues. Trimming cost V 4 bases and J 4 bases, with 11 bases left between them. CDR1 is LGHDT, CDR2 YNNKEL, per germline (reference sequence). CDR3 residues: CASSLLGVGNTIYF. The CDR3 DNA follows: TGTGCCAGCAGCCTATTAGGGGTCGGAAACACCATATATTTT.